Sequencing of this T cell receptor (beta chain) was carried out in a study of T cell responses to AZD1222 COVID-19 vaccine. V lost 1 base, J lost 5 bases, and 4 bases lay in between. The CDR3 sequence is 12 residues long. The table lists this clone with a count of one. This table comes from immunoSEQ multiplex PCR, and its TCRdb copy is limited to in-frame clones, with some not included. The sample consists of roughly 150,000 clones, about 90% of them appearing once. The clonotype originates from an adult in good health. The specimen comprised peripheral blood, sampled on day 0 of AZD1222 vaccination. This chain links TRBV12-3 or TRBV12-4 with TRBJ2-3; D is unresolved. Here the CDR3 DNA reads TGTGCCAGCAGTTTAGTGGTAGATACGCAGTATTTT. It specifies CASSLVVDTQYF.